This passage covers 7 T cell receptor beta chains from one sample sequenced in a study of blood T cell repertoires in COVID-19 (TCRdb year 2020). Libraries were made using the immunoSEQ multiplex PCR assay. The clones in this table, taken by TCRdb from immuneACCESS, are in-frame only. Not every clone is retained; where verified, under half of the shortfall comes from an unresolved V gene, and the cause of the rest is unknown. The table for this sample lists some 140,000 clones; 85% to 90% of them were counted only once. The ten largest clones take up more than 15% of the sample. The sequenced sample consisted of peripheral blood. These receptors were obtained from a man in his fifties or sixties with active or convalescent COVID-19.

The gene calls are TRBV18 and TRBJ2-7; 11 positions agree with TRBD2. The V gene end was trimmed by 2 bases and the J gene end by 6 bases; junction bases not matched to a gene: 18. The CDR3 totals 19 residues. CDR1 is KGHSH, CDR2 LQKENI, per germline. CDR3 amino acids: CASSPRPGTSGRGSGEQYF. The DNA for the CDR3 is TGTGCCAGCTCACCAAGACCAGGAACTAGCGGGAGAGGGTCCGGCGAGCAGTACTTC. Drawing the rest from reference TRBV18 and TRBJ2-7, the complete variable domain is NAGVMQNPRHLVRRRGQEARLRCSPMKGHSHVYWYRQLPEEGLKFMVYLQKENIIDESGMPKERFSAEFPKEGPSILRIQQVVRGDSAAYFCASSPRPGTSGRGSGEQYFGPGTRLTVT.

V gene TRBV5-1 combines with J gene TRBJ2-3, with 10 bases fitting TRBD2. Germline V gene lookup returns CDR1 SGHRS and CDR2 YFSETQ. With 1 base clipped from V and 4 bases from J, the junction kept 9 bases outside the gene matches. The CDR3 consists of 17 residues. The CDR3 region has the DNA TGCGCCAGCAGCTTGAGTGGCCCTAGCGGGAGTTCAGATACGCAGTATTTT. It yields the protein CASSLSGPSGSSDTQYF.

The gene calls are TRBV27 and TRBJ2-3, with 8 positions matching TRBD2. In germline, CDR1 is MNHEY, CDR2 SMNVEV (reference sequence). CDR3 size: 15 residues. J lost 3 bases, V lost 6 bases, and 8 bases had no gene match. CDR3 sequence (DNA): TGTGCCAGCAGACTCGGGAGGGCCACAACAGATACGCAGTATTTT. Translating gives CASRLGRATTDTQYF.

This rearrangement joins TRBV11-3 to TRBJ2-7; a possible D gene is TRBD1 (6 bases). CDR1 and CDR2 (germline): SGHNT, YENEEA. This CDR3 is 13 amino acids long. V lost 4 bases and J lost 2, with 9 bases in between. The CDR3 reads CASSSQGTYEQYF. The DNA for the CDR3 is TGTGCCAGCAGCTCACAGGGAACCTACGAGCAGTACTTC. Full variable domain (rest looked up from reference TRBV11-3 and TRBJ2-7): EAGVVQSPRYKIIEKKQPVAFWCNPISGHNTLYWYLQNLGQGPELLIRYENEEAVDDSQLPKDRFSAERLKGVDSTLKIQPAELGDSAVYLCASSSQGTYEQYFGPGTRLTVT.

The chain links TRBV19 to TRBJ1-1; 8 bases align to TRBD1. The CDR3 length is 17 residues. In germline, CDR1 is LNHDA, CDR2 SQIVND (reference sequence). Trimming cost V 0 bases and J 0 bases; bases outside gene matches: 6. This chain's CDR3 is CASSIDQRQGMNTEAFF. The CDR3 DNA reads TGTGCCAGTAGTATAGATCAGAGACAGGGGATGAACACTGAAGCTTTCTTT. The variable domain in full, completed from reference TRBV19 and TRBJ1-1, reads DGGITQSPKYLFRKEGQNVTLSCEQNLNHDAMYWYRQDPGQGLRLIYYSQIVNDFQKGDIAEGYSVSREKKESFPLTVTSAQKNPTAFYLCASSIDQRQGMNTEAFFGQGTRLTVV.

Note on this clone: The sample contains more than one DNA sequence encoding this CDR3. The chain links TRBV3-1 (or the pseudogene TRBV3-2) to TRBJ2-3, with D maybe TRBD2 (7 bases). V dropped 1 base and J dropped 5 bases, with 13 bases sitting between them. CDR3 length: 15 residues. Germline CDR1 and CDR2: LGHDT and YNNKEL (reference sequence). The CDR3 sequence: CASSQGGGRVDTQYF. The CDR3 region has the DNA TGTGCCAGCAGCCAAGGAGGGGGGAGGGTAGATACGCAGTATTTT.

The CDR3 coding sequence is TGCGCCAGCAGCTTGTTAGACACCGGGGAGCTGTTTTTT. Amino acids: CASSLLDTGELFF. This chain joins TRBV5-1 and TRBJ2-2; D is unclear. The germline V gene encodes CDR1 SGHRS and CDR2 YFSETQ. This CDR3 spans 13 amino acids. V was pared by 1 base and J by 3 bases, with 4 bases between.